The 23 T cell receptor beta chains below come from one sample, sequenced in a study of radiotherapy plus CTLA-4 blockade in lung cancer (dated by TCRdb to the late 2010s). The library was obtained by the immunoSEQ multiplex PCR assay. TCRdb took over this immuneACCESS table, retaining in-frame rearrangements with V and J assigned. Such tables are incomplete; in checked studies, under half of the missing clones stem from an unresolved V gene, and the remainder is unexplained. The sample data list about 45,000 clones, and 70% to 75% of these were observed just once. The ten largest account for 3.5% to 4% of the sample. The sequences come from peripheral blood, collected from a patient treated with radiotherapy plus ipilimumab. Receptor source: a human donor with non-small cell lung cancer who had a complete response to radiotherapy plus ipilimumab.

There are a few counts of this clone. V usage is TRBV7-2 and J usage is TRBJ2-5; D not certain. CDR3 size: 13 residues. Germline V CDR1 and CDR2: SGHTA, FQGNSA. Trimming removed 1 base from V and 7 bases from J, with 10 bases in between. As DNA, the CDR3 is TGTGCCAGCAGCTTAGAGCGCTTAGGGACCCAGTACTTC. This sequence encodes CASSLERLGTQYF. Full variable domain (missing parts from reference TRBV7-2 and TRBJ2-5): GAGVSQSPSNKVTEKGKDVELRCDPISGHTALYWYRQSLGQGLEFLIYFQGNSAPDKSGLPSDRFSAERTGGSVSTLTIQRTQQEDSAVYLCASSLERLGTQYFGPGTRLLVL.

This chain joins TRBV4-3 and TRBJ1-5; perhaps TRBD1 as D (5 bases). The germline CDR1 and CDR2 sequences are LGHNA and YSLEER. CDR3 length: 18 residues. V lost 0 bases and J lost 5, with 20 bases in between. CDR3 nucleotides: TGCGCCAGCAGCCAAGATTTTCAGGGCGAGCTCAGAGATCAGCCCCAGCATTTT. Protein sequence: CASSQDFQGELRDQPQHF.

The rearrangement joins TRBV28 to TRBJ2-5, with 15 nucleotides matching TRBD2. V was clipped by 1 base and J by 6 bases; unmatched bases: 6. This CDR3 comprises 17 residues. Germline lookup yields CDR1 MDHEN and CDR2 SYDVKM. The CDR3: CASSLSGLAGGSKTQYF. CDR3 coding DNA: TGTGCCAGCAGTTTATCAGGACTAGCGGGAGGGAGCAAGACCCAGTACTTC.

J is TRBJ2-7 and V is TRBV11-2, with TRBD2 as a possible D gene (6 bases). CDR3 size: 16 residues. The germline CDR1 and CDR2 sequences are SGHAT and FQNNGV. V shed 1 base and J shed 0 bases, with 13 bases lying between them. CDR3 region: CASSLGRVRLSYEQYF. CDR3 bases: TGTGCCAGCAGCTTAGGGAGGGTCAGACTCTCCTACGAGCAGTACTTC.

The chain carries TRBV28 and TRBJ2-7; TRBD2 is a possible D gene (5 bases). This CDR3 contains 14 residues. CDR1 and CDR2 from the germline V gene are MDHEN and SYDVKM. Trimming stripped 7 bases from V and 2 bases from J, with 15 bases between. CDR3 sequence reads: CASMTGTPPYEQYF. CDR3 in DNA: TGTGCCAGCATGACGGGAACGCCTCCCTACGAGCAGTACTTC.

As to this clone: Because the CDR3's place on the DNA is in doubt, the DNA is left out and the CDR3 is given as listed by TCRdb. The chain links TRBV7-9 to TRBJ1-5; the listed D gene, TRBD1, was not tested against the DNA. The CDR3 has 14 residues if both end residues are counted. The germline gives CDR1 SEHNR, CDR2 FQNEAQ (reference sequence). CDR3 loop: CASSSDSLRLRQHF.

This clone showed up just a few times. The chain carries TRBV6-5 and TRBJ1-5, with a tentative D call TRBD1 (5 bases). The CDR3 contains 14 residues. Germline V gives CDR1 MNHEY, CDR2 SVGAGI. Trimming took off 6 bases at V and 2 bases at J, with 11 bases between the two ends. In nucleotides, the CDR3 is TGTGCCAGCAGCCGGGGGGTAGGCAATCAGCCCCAGCATTTT. Protein product: CASSRGVGNQPQHF.

J is TRBJ1-3 and V is TRBV30; D unclear. CDR3 length: 16 residues. Trimming removed 1 base at V and 0 bases at J, with 13 bases between. Germline CDR1 is GTSNPN and CDR2 is SVGIG (reference sequence). DNA for the CDR3: TGTGCCTGGAGTGCAACCCGGGGTTACTCTGGAAACACCATATATTTT. This sequence encodes CAWSATRGYSGNTIYF. Looking up the rest from reference TRBV30 and TRBJ1-3 gives the full variable domain: SQTIHQWPATLVQPVGSPLSLECTVEGTSNPNLYWYRQAAGRGLQLLFYSVGIGQISSEVPQNLSASRPQDRQFILSSKKLLLSDSGFYLCAWSATRGYSGNTIYFGEGSWLTVV.

This clone was counted between two and nine times. J is TRBJ2-1 and V is TRBV5-1; D possibly corresponds to TRBD2 (5 bases). Trimming cost V 4 bases and J 4 bases, with 18 bases left between them. The CDR3 runs 16 residues. Germline V gives CDR1 SGHRS, CDR2 YFSETQ. The CDR3, as DNA: TGCGCCAGCAGCGCGACCTGGGCTAGCCTATACAATGAGCAGTTCTTC. Translation gives CASSATWASLYNEQFF.

The chain recombines TRBV6-1 with TRBJ1-2; 7 positions agree with TRBD1. The CDR3 runs to 15 residues. The germline CDR1 and CDR2 sequences are MNHNS and SASEGT. V trimming: 4 bases; J trimming: 6 bases; junction bases outside the gene matches: 11. CDR3 DNA sequence: TGTGCCAGCAGTGGACGAATACAGGGGTCGGATGGCTACACCTTC. It specifies CASSGRIQGSDGYTF.

This clone was counted a single time. The chain employs TRBV6-6 and TRBJ1-1; 7 nucleotides match TRBD1. J gave up 8 bases and V 6 bases, and 9 bases lay outside the gene matches. There are 13 residues in the CDR3. CDR1 is MNHNY and CDR2 is SVGAGI in the germline V gene (reference sequence). In nucleotides, the CDR3 is TGTGCCAGCAGCCCCAGGGGGACGGTAGAAGCTTTCTTT. Translated, it gives CASSPRGTVEAFF.

In the case of this clone: The junction does not match germline at one end; this may be a read error. The chain is built from TRBV27 and TRBJ2-1; 11 bases align to TRBD2. Looked up from germline, CDR1 is MNHEY and CDR2 is SMNVEV (reference sequence). The CDR3 has 17 residues. CDR3 sequence reads: CASSLSHGLAGYNEQFF. In DNA form, the CDR3 reads TGTGCCAGCAGTCTATCCCACGGACTAGCGGGTTACAATGAGCAGTTCTTC.

The chain recombines TRBV28 with TRBJ2-3; D gene ambiguous. V dropped 3 bases and J dropped 6 bases, with 19 bases sitting between them. The CDR3 length is 16 residues. In germline, CDR1 is MDHEN, CDR2 SYDVKM. DNA for the CDR3: TGTGCCAGCAGTTTGGGTAACGGCCGGTTGGGCGATACGCAGTATTTT. The encoded protein is CASSLGNGRLGDTQYF. Filled out from reference TRBV28 and TRBJ2-3, the complete variable domain reads DVKVTQSSRYLVKRTGEKVFLECVQDMDHENMFWYRQDPGLGLRLIYFSYDVKMKEKGDIPEGYSVSREKKERFSLILESASTNQTSMYLCASSLGNGRLGDTQYFGPGTRLTVL.

The chain has TRBV5-1 and TRBJ2-5; possibly TRBD2 for D (6 bases). CDR3 length: 15 amino acids. V lost 0 bases, J lost 5 bases, and 14 bases lay in between. CDR1 is SGHRS, CDR2 YFSETQ, per germline. The CDR3: CASSLEAGRVETQYF. Written as DNA, the CDR3 is TGCGCCAGCAGCTTGGAGGCCGGGAGAGTGGAGACCCAGTACTTC.

The genes are TRBV6-5 and TRBJ2-7; 7 positions agree with TRBD1. CDR1 and CDR2 from the germline V gene are MNHEY and SVGAGI. J gave up 5 bases and V 6 bases, and 10 bases lay outside the gene matches. The CDR3 loop spans 14 amino acids. This CDR3 is CASRRPTGTHEQYF. CDR3 DNA sequence: TGTGCCAGCAGACGACCGACAGGGACCCACGAGCAGTACTTC.

This chain links TRBV30 with TRBJ1-3, with TRBD1 matching 7 bases. This CDR3 contains 13 residues. The ends lost 2 bases at V and 6 bases at J; junction bases unmatched: 4. Germline loops: CDR1 GTSNPN, CDR2 SVGIG (reference sequence). The CDR3 DNA is TGTGCCTGGAGTTTCGACAGGGTAAACACCATATATTTT. Translated, it gives CAWSFDRVNTIYF.

This clone was observed a handful of times. The rearrangement uses TRBV28 and TRBJ1-2; 8 bases fit TRBD1. This CDR3 contains 12 residues. The germline V gene has CDR1 MDHEN and CDR2 SYDVKM. Trimming took 6 bases from V and 8 from J; bases not matched to a gene: 5. DNA of the CDR3: TGTGCCAGCAGGCAACAGGGGGGCGGCTACACCTTC. This encodes CASRQQGGGYTF.

The chain combines TRBV30 with TRBJ2-3; perhaps TRBD1 as D (5 bases). The germline V gene encodes CDR1 GTSNPN and CDR2 SVGIG (reference sequence). Trimming took 3 bases from V and 6 from J, leaving 7 bases between them. The CDR3 sequence is 11 residues long. CDR3 in DNA: TGTGCCTGGAGCTCAGGGGATACGCAGTATTTT. Translating gives CAWSSGDTQYF. The variable domain in full, completed from reference TRBV30 and TRBJ2-3, reads SQTIHQWPATLVQPVGSPLSLECTVEGTSNPNLYWYRQAAGRGLQLLFYSVGIGQISSEVPQNLSASRPQDRQFILSSKKLLLSDSGFYLCAWSSGDTQYFGPGTRLTVL.

This clone is a singleton in its sample. The gene calls are TRBV11-2 and TRBJ2-1; 16 bases line up with TRBD2. Trimming cost V 7 bases and J 5 bases; bases outside gene matches: 14. Germline CDR1 reads SGHAT; CDR2 reads FQNNGV. The CDR3 runs 19 residues. CDR3 amino acids: CASTRPGLAGGRFNNEQFF. DNA of the CDR3: TGTGCCAGCACCCGGCCGGGACTAGCGGGGGGGCGGTTTAACAATGAGCAGTTCTTC.

V usage is TRBV30 and J usage is TRBJ1-5; D is unclear. The germline V gene has CDR1 GTSNPN and CDR2 SVGIG (reference sequence). V lost 0 bases and J 2 bases, leaving 17 bases between the germline ends. This CDR3 spans 17 amino acids. The CDR3 nucleotides read TGTGCCTGGAGTGTAGGGCAGTCTCTGGGAGGCAATCAGCCCCAGCATTTT. Its protein product is CAWSVGQSLGGNQPQHF.

The V gene is TRBV6-6, the J gene TRBJ2-5; a possible D gene is TRBD1 (6 bases). The V and J ends lost 2 bases and 2 bases respectively, with 9 bases between them. Per germline, CDR1 MNHNY and CDR2 SVGAGI (reference sequence). The CDR3 consists of 14 residues. Here the CDR3 reads CASSYRDTQETQYF. CDR3 nucleotides: TGTGCCAGCAGTTACCGGGACACTCAAGAGACCCAGTACTTC.

This chain connects TRBV5-1 to TRBJ2-7; TRBD1 aligns across 12 bases. CDR3 length equals 16 residues. The germline CDR1 and CDR2 sequences are SGHRS and YFSETQ. V was pared by 2 bases and J by 2 bases, with 5 bases of the junction left unmatched. CDR3 nucleotide sequence: TGCGCCAGCAGCTTTGGGGGGACAGGGGGCCCCTACGAGCAGTACTTC. The encoded protein is CASSFGGTGGPYEQYF.

This chain links TRBV27 with TRBJ1-5; a possible D gene is TRBD1 (6 bases). Trimming took 8 bases from V and 2 from J, leaving 10 bases between them. Germline V gene sequence: CDR1 MNHEY, CDR2 SMNVEV (reference sequence). The CDR3 is 13 residues long. The CDR3 DNA reads TGTGCCAGCTCAAGGACAGGCAATCAGCCCCAGCATTTT. Protein sequence: CASSRTGNQPQHF.